These T cell receptor beta chains were read from a single sample in a study of vaccination and CD4 T cells after COVID-19. TCRdb itself ran the PCR reads through MiXCR, one entry per CDR3 protein. Of 2,000 to 2,500 distinct CDR3 sequences in the sample, 25% to 35% are singletons; the top ten hold roughly 29%. These TCRs' antigens remain unknown. This specimen consisted of CD4+ T cells from blood, cultured in vitro, obtained after SARS-CoV-2 vaccination. Source of these receptors: a human donor who had recovered from COVID-19. The CDR3 runs from the conserved cysteine through the conserved F or W. D genes are given only for firm matches. Only part of the rows carry a size: once, few, many, or a class if the clone is expanded.

J	D	size	V	DNA	CDR3
TRBJ2-7	TRBD1	medium-sized	TRBV7-2	TGTGCCAGCAGCTCCTCGACAGGGAGCTACGAGCAGTACTTC	CASSSSTGSYEQYF
TRBJ1-2	NA	medium-sized	TRBV28	TGTGCCACCCGGGAGGGGGGATATGGCTACACCTTC	CATREGGYGYTF
TRBJ2-5	TRBD2	few	TRBV6-1	TGTGCCGGGGGGTTGCGGGGGGACCAAGAGACCCAGTACTTC	CAGGLRGDQETQYF
TRBJ2-3	TRBD2	NA	TRBV5-1	TGCGCCAGCAGCCTCCGCGGGGGAGGGGGCACAGATACGCAGTATTTT	CASSLRGGGGTDTQYF
TRBJ2-7	TRBD1	medium-sized	TRBV28	TGTGCCAGCGATTTACAGGGGGGCGAGCAGTACTTC	CASDLQGGEQYF
TRBJ1-5	NA	large	TRBV28	TGTGCCAGCAGTAAGGGACTTCTGCCCCAGCATTTT	CASSKGLLPQHF
TRBJ1-2	TRBD1	large	TRBV6-5	TGTGCCAGCAGTTACAGGGAAGGGGGCCTCTATGGCTACACCTTC	CASSYREGGLYGYTF
TRBJ1-2	NA	few	TRBV6-1	TGTGCCAGCAGTGGAACCGCAGGAACCATAAATGGCTACACCTTC	CASSGTAGTINGYTF
TRBJ2-3	NA	NA	TRBV24-1	TGTGCCACCTCACCCCGGGGGGCTAGCACAGATACGCAGTATTTT	CATSPRGASTDTQYF
TRBJ1-2	NA	NA	TRBV27	TGTGCCAGCCGGGCCCGATATGGCTACACCTTC	CASRARYGYTF
TRBJ1-1	NA	few	TRBV7-9	TGTGCCAGCAGCTTTAATCAGGGCACTGAAGCTTTCTTT	CASSFNQGTEAFF
TRBJ1-2	TRBD1	few	TRBV10-1	TGCGCCAGCAGTGAAAGGACAGGGGGCCTGAGTGGCTACACCTTC	CASSERTGGLSGYTF
TRBJ2-2	NA	NA	TRBV15	TGTGCCACCAGCAGAGATGGGGTGGCAGGAAAACCCACCGGGGAGCTGTTTTTT	CATSRDGVAGKPTGELFF
TRBJ1-1	NA	NA	TRBV7-2	TGTGCCAGCAGCTTAGGGGTTCCGTACACTGAAGCTTTCTTT	CASSLGVPYTEAFF
TRBJ2-3	TRBD2	medium-sized	TRBV7-6	TGTGCCAGCAGCGGACCTAGCGGAAGGGCGCAGTATTTT	CASSGPSGRAQYF
TRBJ1-1	TRBD1	NA	TRBV20-1	TGCAGTGCTACCCATCCAGGGGGCGCGAGCACTGAAGCTTTCTTT	CSATHPGGASTEAFF
TRBJ1-5	NA	NA	TRBV4-1	TGCGCCAGCAGCGCCATAGACAGTCACTATCAGCCCCAGCATTTT	CASSAIDSHYQPQHF
TRBJ2-1	NA	few	TRBV29-1	TGCAGCGTTGGATGGGGAGCACTTGGCAATGAGCAGTTCTTC	CSVGWGALGNEQFF
TRBJ2-7	NA	NA	TRBV5-1	TGCGCCAGCGGGGCGGGTAAAGAGCAGTACTTC	CASGAGKEQYF
TRBJ2-2	NA	few	TRBV7-9	TGTGCCAGCAGCTTCAAGGCAAAAACCGGGGAGCTGTTTTTT	CASSFKAKTGELFF
TRBJ2-3	TRBD1	NA	TRBV6-4	TGTGCCAGCAGTGACTCGCCGGGACAGGGGAGCGGTACGCAGTATTTT	CASSDSPGQGSGTQYF
TRBJ1-1	NA	few	TRBV7-9	TGTGCCAGCAGCTTTTCGAACACTGAAGCTTTCTTT	CASSFSNTEAFF
TRBJ2-1	NA	few	TRBV10-1	TGCGCCAGCTCCGGGACCCCAGGGGACAATGAGCAGTTCTTC	CASSGTPGDNEQFF
TRBJ1-2	NA	few	TRBV14	TGTGCCAGCAGCGCCCGCGGCTCTAATGGCTACACCTTC	CASSARGSNGYTF
TRBJ2-1	TRBD1	NA	TRBV6-5	TGTGCCAGCAGTTACCCAGGGGGAGAGCAGTTCTTC	CASSYPGGEQFF